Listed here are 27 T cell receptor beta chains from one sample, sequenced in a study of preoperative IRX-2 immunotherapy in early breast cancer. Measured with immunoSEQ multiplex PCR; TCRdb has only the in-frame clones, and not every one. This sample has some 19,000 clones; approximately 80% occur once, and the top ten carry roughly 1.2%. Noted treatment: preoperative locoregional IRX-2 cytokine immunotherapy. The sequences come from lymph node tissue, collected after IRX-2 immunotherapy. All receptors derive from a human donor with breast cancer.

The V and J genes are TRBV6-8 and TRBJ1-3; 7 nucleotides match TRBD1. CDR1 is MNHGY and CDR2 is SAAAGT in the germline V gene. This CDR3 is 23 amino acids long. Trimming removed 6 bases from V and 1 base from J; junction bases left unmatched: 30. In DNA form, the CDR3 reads TGTGCCAGCAGACCCCTGACAGGGACCATTTACTTTGGGGAGAACATTTCTGGAAACACCATATATTTT. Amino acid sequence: CASRPLTGTIYFGENISGNTIYF.

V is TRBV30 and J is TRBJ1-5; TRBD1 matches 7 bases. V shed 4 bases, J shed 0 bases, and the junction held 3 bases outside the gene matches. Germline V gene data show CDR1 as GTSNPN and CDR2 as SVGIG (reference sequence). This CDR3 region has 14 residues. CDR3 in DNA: TGTGCCTGGAAGTACAGGGGTAGCAATCAGCCCCAGCATTTT. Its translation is CAWKYRGSNQPQHF.

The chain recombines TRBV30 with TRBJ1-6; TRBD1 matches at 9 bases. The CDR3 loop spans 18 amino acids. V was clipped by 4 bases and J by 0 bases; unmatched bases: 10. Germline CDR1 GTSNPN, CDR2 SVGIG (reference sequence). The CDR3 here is CAWTFGQGPSSYNSPLHF. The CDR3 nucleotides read TGTGCCTGGACCTTCGGACAGGGGCCGAGCTCCTATAATTCACCCCTCCACTTT.

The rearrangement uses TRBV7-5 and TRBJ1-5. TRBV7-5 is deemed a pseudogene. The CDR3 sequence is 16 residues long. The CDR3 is CASSLAGALGDQPQHF. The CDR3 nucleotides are TGTGCCAGCAGCTTAGCGGGGGCCCTGGGGGATCAGCCCCAGCATTTT.

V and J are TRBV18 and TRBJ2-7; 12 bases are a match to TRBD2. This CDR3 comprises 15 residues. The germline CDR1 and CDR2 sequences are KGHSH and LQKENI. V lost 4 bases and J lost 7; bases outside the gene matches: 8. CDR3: CASSQSTSGSGEQYF. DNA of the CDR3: TGTGCCAGCTCACAATCGACTAGCGGGAGTGGGGAGCAGTACTTC. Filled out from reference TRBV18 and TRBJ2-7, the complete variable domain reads NAGVMQNPRHLVRRRGQEARLRCSPMKGHSHVYWYRQLPEEGLKFMVYLQKENIIDESGMPKERFSAEFPKEGPSILRIQQVVRGDSAAYFCASSQSTSGSGEQYFGPGTRLTVT.

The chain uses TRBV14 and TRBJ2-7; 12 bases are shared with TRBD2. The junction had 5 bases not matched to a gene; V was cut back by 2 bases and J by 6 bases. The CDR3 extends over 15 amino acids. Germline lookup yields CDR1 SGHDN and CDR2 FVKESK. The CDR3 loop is CASSQRLAGVSEQYF. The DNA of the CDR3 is TGTGCCAGCAGCCAAAGACTAGCGGGAGTGAGCGAGCAGTACTTC. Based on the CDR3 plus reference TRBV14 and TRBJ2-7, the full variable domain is EAGVTQFPSHSVIEKGQTVTLRCDPISGHDNLYWYRRVMGKEIKFLLHFVKESKQDESGMPNNRFLAERTGGTYSTLKVQPAELEDSGVYFCASSQRLAGVSEQYFGPGTRLTVT.

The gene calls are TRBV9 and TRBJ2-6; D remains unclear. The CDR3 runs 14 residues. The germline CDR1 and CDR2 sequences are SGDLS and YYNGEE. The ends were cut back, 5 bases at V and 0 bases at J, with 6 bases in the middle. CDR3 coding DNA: TGTGCCAGCAGTGAGACCTCTGGGGCCAACGTCCTGACTTTC. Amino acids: CASSETSGANVLTF.

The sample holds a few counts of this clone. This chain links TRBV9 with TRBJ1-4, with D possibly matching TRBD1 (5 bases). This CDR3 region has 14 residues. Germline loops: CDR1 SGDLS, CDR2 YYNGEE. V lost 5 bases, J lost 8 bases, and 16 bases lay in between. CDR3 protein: CASSDGGPSEKLFF. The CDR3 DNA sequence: TGTGCCAGCAGTGATGGGGGTCCCTCAGAAAAACTGTTTTTT.

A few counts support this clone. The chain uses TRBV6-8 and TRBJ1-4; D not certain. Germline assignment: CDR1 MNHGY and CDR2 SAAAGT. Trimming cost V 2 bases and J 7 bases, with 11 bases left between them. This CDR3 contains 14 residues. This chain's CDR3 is CASSYGGVFEKLFF. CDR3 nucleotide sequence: TGTGCCAGCAGTTACGGTGGGGTTTTTGAAAAACTGTTTTTT.

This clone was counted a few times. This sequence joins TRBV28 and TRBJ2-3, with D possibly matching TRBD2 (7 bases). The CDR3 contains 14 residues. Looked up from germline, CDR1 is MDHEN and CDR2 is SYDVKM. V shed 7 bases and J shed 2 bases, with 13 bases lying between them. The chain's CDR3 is CASIRGGNTDTQYF. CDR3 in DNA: TGTGCCAGCATAAGGGGGGGAAACACAGATACGCAGTATTTT. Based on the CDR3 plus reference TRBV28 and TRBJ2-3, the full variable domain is DVKVTQSSRYLVKRTGEKVFLECVQDMDHENMFWYRQDPGLGLRLIYFSYDVKMKEKGDIPEGYSVSREKKERFSLILESASTNQTSMYLCASIRGGNTDTQYFGPGTRLTVL.

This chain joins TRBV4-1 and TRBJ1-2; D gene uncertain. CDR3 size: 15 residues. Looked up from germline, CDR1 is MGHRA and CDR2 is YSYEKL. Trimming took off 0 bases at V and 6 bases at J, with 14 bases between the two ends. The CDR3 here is CASSQDLGQLNGYTF. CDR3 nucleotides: TGCGCCAGCAGCCAAGATTTGGGCCAGCTGAATGGCTACACCTTC.

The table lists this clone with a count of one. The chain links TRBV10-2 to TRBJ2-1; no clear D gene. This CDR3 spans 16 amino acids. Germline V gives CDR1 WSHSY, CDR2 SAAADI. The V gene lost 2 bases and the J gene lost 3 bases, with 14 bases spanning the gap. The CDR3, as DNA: TGCGCCAGCAGTGAGCGGGCCCAACCACACTACAATGAGCAGTTCTTC. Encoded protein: CASSERAQPHYNEQFF.

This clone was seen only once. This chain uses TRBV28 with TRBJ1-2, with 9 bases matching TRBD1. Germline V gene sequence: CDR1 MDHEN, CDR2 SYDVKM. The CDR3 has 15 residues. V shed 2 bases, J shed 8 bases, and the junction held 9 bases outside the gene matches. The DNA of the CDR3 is TGTGCCAGCAGTTTACCCCTTGTGGACAGGGGCGGCTACACCTTC. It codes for CASSLPLVDRGGYTF.

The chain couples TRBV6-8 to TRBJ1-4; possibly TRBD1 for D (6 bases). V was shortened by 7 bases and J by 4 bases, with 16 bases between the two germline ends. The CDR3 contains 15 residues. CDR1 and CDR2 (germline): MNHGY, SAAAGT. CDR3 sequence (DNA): TGTGCCAGCAATTTCGACCTACAGGGTAATGAAAAACTGTTTTTT. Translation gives CASNFDLQGNEKLFF.

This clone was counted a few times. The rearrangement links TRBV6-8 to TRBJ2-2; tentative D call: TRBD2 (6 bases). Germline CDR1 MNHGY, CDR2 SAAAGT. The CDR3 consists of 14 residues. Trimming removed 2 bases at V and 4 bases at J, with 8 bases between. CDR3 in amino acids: CASSYGGATGELFF. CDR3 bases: TGTGCCAGCAGTTACGGAGGGGCCACCGGGGAGCTGTTTTTT.

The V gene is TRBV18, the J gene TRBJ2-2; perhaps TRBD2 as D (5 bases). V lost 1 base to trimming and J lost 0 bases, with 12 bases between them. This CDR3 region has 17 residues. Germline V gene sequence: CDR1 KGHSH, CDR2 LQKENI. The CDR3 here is CASSPLSSAANTGELFF. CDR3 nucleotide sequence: TGTGCCAGCTCACCACTCAGCTCAGCGGCGAACACCGGGGAGCTGTTTTTT. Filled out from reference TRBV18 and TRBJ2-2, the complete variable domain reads NAGVMQNPRHLVRRRGQEARLRCSPMKGHSHVYWYRQLPEEGLKFMVYLQKENIIDESGMPKERFSAEFPKEGPSILRIQQVVRGDSAAYFCASSPLSSAANTGELFFGEGSRLTVL.

CDR3 loop: CASSPGQGGGYTF. CDR3 nucleotide sequence: TGTGCCAGCAGCCCCGGACAGGGGGGTGGCTACACCTTC. The chain links TRBV25-1 to TRBJ1-2, with 10 bases lining up with TRBD1. This CDR3 spans 13 amino acids. Trimming at V came to 6 bases and at J to 7 bases, leaving 5 bases not matched to a gene. Germline CDR1 reads MGHDK; CDR2 reads SYGVNS.

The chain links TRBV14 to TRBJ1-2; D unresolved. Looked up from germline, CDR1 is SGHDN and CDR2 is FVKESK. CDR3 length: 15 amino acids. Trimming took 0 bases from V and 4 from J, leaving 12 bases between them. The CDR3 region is CASSQEGRVGYGYTF. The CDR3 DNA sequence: TGTGCCAGCAGCCAAGAGGGGAGGGTTGGCTATGGCTACACCTTC.

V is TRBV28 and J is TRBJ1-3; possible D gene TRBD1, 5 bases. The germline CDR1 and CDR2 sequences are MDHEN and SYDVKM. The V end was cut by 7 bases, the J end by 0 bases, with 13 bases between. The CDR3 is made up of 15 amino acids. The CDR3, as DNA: TGTGCCAGCAATAACGTAGGGGTCTCTGGAAACACCATATATTTT. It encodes CASNNVGVSGNTIYF.

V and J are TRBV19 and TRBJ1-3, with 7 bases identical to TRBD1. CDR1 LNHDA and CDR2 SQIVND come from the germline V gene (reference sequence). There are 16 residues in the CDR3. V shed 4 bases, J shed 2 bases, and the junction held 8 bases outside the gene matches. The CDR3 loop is CASSSGQVSPGNTIYF. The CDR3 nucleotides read TGTGCCAGTAGTAGCGGACAGGTCAGCCCTGGAAACACCATATATTTT. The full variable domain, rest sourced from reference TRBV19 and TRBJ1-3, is DGGITQSPKYLFRKEGQNVTLSCEQNLNHDAMYWYRQDPGQGLRLIYYSQIVNDFQKGDIAEGYSVSREKKESFPLTVTSAQKNPTAFYLCASSSGQVSPGNTIYFGEGSWLTVV.

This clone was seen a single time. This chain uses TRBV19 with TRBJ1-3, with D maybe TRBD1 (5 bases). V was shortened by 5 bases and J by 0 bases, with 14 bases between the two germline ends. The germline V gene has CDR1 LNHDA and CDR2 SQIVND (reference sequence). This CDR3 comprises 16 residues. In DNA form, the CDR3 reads TGTGCCAGTAGTTCCCACAGGTCTAACTCTGGAAACACCATATATTTT. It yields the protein CASSSHRSNSGNTIYF.

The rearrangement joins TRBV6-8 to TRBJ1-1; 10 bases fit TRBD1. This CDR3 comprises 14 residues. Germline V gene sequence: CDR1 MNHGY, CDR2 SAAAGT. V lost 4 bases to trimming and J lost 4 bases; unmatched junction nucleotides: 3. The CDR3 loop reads CASSLGQGFTEAFF. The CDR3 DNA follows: TGTGCCAGCAGTTTGGGACAGGGGTTCACTGAAGCTTTCTTT.

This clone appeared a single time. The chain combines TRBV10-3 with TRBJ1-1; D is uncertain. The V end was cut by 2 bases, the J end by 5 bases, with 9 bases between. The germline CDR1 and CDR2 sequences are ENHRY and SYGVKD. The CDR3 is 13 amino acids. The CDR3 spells CAISEAGWTEAFF. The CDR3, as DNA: TGTGCCATCAGTGAGGCAGGTTGGACTGAAGCTTTCTTT.

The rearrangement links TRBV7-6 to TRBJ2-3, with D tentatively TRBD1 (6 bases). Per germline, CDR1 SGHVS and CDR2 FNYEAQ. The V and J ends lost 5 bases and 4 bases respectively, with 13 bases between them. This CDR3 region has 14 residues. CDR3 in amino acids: CASSRTGSADTQYF. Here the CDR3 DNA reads TGTGCCAGCAGCCGCACAGGGAGTGCAGATACGCAGTATTTT.

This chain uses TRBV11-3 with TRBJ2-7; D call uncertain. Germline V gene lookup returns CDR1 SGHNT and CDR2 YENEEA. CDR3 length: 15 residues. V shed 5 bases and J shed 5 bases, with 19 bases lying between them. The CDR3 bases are TGTGCCAGCAGCCCCCTCGGGCAGGTGATCCACGAGCAGTACTTC. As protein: CASSPLGQVIHEQYF.

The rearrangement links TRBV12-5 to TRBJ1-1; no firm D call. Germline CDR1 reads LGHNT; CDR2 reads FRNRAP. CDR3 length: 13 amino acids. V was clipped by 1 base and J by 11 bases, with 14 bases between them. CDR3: CASGLDGVRGAFF. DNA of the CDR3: TGTGCTAGTGGTTTGGATGGTGTAAGAGGGGCTTTCTTT.

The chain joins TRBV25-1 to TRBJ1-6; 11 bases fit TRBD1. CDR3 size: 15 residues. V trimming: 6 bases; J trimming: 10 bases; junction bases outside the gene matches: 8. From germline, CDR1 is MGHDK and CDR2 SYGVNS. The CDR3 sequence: CASRPDRGQESPLHF. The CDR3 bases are TGTGCCAGCAGACCGGACAGGGGGCAAGAGTCACCCCTCCACTTT.